Below are 21 T cell receptor beta chains sequenced from a single sample in a study of T-cell reconstitution after alpha-beta-depleted transplantation in children. The TCRbeta library incorporated unique molecular identifiers. TCRdb analysed the PCR reads with MiXCR anew, one entry per CDR3 protein. This table has about 100,000 distinct CDR3 sequences, 5% to 8% appearing once. Here the sequenced sample was PBMCs, mostly from graft donor cells, taken 360 days after TCRalphabeta/CD19-depleted stem cell transplant. The receptors here all came from a male patient aged 2 to 10 who had a stem cell transplant for acute lymphoblastic leukemia, so the T cells may come from the graft donor.

This clonotype was counted ten times or more. The rearrangement links TRBV9 to TRBJ2-7; 14 nucleotides match TRBD2. This CDR3 is built from 15 residues. Germline V gene sequence: CDR1 SGDLS, CDR2 YYNGEE. V shed 3 bases and J 7 bases; nucleotides not matched to a gene: 6. The CDR3 region is CASSEGLAGVWEQYF. CDR3 DNA: TGTGCCAGCAGCGAGGGACTAGCGGGAGTCTGGGAGCAGTACTTC.

This clonotype occurred many times. The chain joins TRBV28 to TRBJ1-1; D gene unclear. This CDR3 has 14 amino acids. V lost 2 bases to trimming and J lost 1 base, with 8 bases between them. Germline V gene sequence: CDR1 MDHEN, CDR2 SYDVKM. CDR3 nucleotide sequence: TGTGCCAGCAGTTTACGGCAGCGGAACACTGAAGCTTTCTTT. Translating gives CASSLRQRNTEAFF. The full variable domain, in which reference TRBV28 and TRBJ1-1 provide the parts outside the CDR3, is DVKVTQSSRYLVKRTGEKVFLECVQDMDHENMFWYRQDPGLGLRLIYFSYDVKMKEKGDIPEGYSVSREKKERFSLILESASTNQTSMYLCASSLRQRNTEAFFGQGTRLTVV.

This clonotype was observed a few times. The V call is TRBV6-2 or TRBV6-3, the J call TRBJ1-5, with D maybe TRBD1 (5 bases). Germline CDR1 MNHEY, CDR2 SVGEGT. V was trimmed by 7 bases and J by 6 bases, leaving 22 bases between them. The CDR3 totals 16 residues. The CDR3 region is CASTLGAGDWGQPQHF. For the CDR3, the DNA is TGTGCCAGCACCCTCGGGGCGGGGGACTGGGGTCAGCCCCAGCATTTT.

This chain joins TRBV6-1 and TRBJ2-5; D is unclear. Trimming pared 6 bases from V and 0 bases from J, leaving 17 bases between. In germline, CDR1 is MNHNS, CDR2 SASEGT. The CDR3 is made up of 16 amino acids. For the CDR3, the DNA is TGTGCCAGCAGCATGGGTCAGAAACTGTACCAAGAGACCCAGTACTTC. Encoded protein: CASSMGQKLYQETQYF.

This clonotype was seen ten or more times. The chain carries TRBV7-2 and TRBJ2-3; 8 bases match TRBD2. Germline V gives CDR1 SGHTA, CDR2 FQGNSA. The CDR3 has 15 amino acids. V gave up 5 bases and J gave up 0 bases; unmatched junction bases: 4. As DNA, the CDR3 is TGTGCCAGCAGCGGGCGGGGGGCTAGCACAGATACGCAGTATTTT. Translating it yields CASSGRGASTDTQYF.

This clonotype has a handful of counts. This chain links TRBV4-3 with TRBJ1-2; D uncertain. The CDR3 runs 18 residues. Trimming removed 8 bases at V and 4 bases at J, with 29 bases between. Germline CDR1 is LGHNA and CDR2 is YSLEER. CDR3 sequence (DNA): TGCGCCAGCTCGTCGGCCCCGCCCGCAAGGGAGGTACTCTATGGCTACACCTTC. This gives the protein CASSSAPPAREVLYGYTF.

This clonotype occurred a few times. The J gene is TRBJ2-7, the V gene TRBV7-2; either TRBD1 or TRBD2 may fit D (5 bases each). Trimming stripped 5 bases from V and 0 bases from J, with 14 bases between. Looked up from germline, CDR1 is SGHTA and CDR2 is FQGNSA. The CDR3 extends over 15 amino acids. The CDR3 protein is CASSPFLGTSYEQYF. CDR3 bases: TGTGCCAGCAGCCCCTTTTTAGGGACCTCCTACGAGCAGTACTTC. The full variable domain, with the rest looked up from reference TRBV7-2 and TRBJ2-7, is GAGVSQSPSNKVTEKGKDVELRCDPISGHTALYWYRQSLGQGLEFLIYFQGNSAPDKSGLPSDRFSAERTGGSVSTLTIQRTQQEDSAVYLCASSPFLGTSYEQYFGPGTRLTVT.

The chain links TRBV27 to TRBJ2-7; no reliable D call. Between the trimmed V and J ends, which lost 2 bases and 2 bases, there was a span of 13 bases. The CDR3 has 15 residues. The germline V gene encodes CDR1 MNHEY and CDR2 SMNVEV (reference sequence). The CDR3 loop is CASSLHGVLAYEQYF. Here the CDR3 DNA reads TGTGCCAGCAGTTTACACGGAGTTTTAGCCTACGAGCAGTACTTC.

Only a few counts were recorded for this clonotype. This chain links TRBV19 with TRBJ1-2; D might be TRBD1 (5 bases). CDR1 and CDR2 from the germline V gene are LNHDA and SQIVND (reference sequence). V was cut by 7 bases and J by 6 bases, with 27 bases left in between. This CDR3 is built from 17 residues. CDR3 residues: CASTPSEGTFPFHGYTF. The CDR3, as DNA: TGTGCCAGTACCCCCTCGGAGGGGACCTTCCCATTCCATGGCTACACCTTC.

This clonotype was observed a handful of times. V and J are TRBV12-3 or TRBV12-4 and TRBJ1-3; no clear D gene. CDR3 size: 17 residues. Trimming pared 3 bases from V and 0 bases from J, leaving 15 bases between. The CDR3 sequence is CASSFTVFLLSGNTIYF. The CDR3, as DNA: TGTGCCAGCAGTTTTACAGTTTTTCTCCTCTCTGGAAACACCATATATTTT.

The rearrangement links TRBV7-6 to TRBJ2-5; D might be TRBD1 or TRBD2, each matching 5 bases. V was shortened by 2 bases and J by 5 bases, with 15 bases between the two germline ends. This CDR3 is built from 15 residues. Germline V lookup: CDR1 SGHVS, CDR2 FNYEAQ. Here the CDR3 DNA reads TGTGCCAGCAGCTTAACCGAGGGGATTAAGGAGACCCAGTACTTC. Translated: CASSLTEGIKETQYF.

At least ten counts were recorded for this clonotype. The V and J genes are TRBV29-1 and TRBJ2-1; weak D call: TRBD2 (6 bases). V lost 5 bases to trimming and J lost 1 base, with 9 bases between them. Per germline, CDR1 SQVTM and CDR2 ANQGSEA. This CDR3 contains 13 residues. The CDR3, as DNA: TGCAGCGTTTTGGGGAGGTCCTACAATGAGCAGTTCTTC. Amino acid sequence: CSVLGRSYNEQFF.

This clonotype was seen many times. The chain couples TRBV4-2 to TRBJ2-1, with no clear D. The CDR3 is 14 amino acids. Trimming took off 0 bases at V and 9 bases at J, with 12 bases between the two ends. The germline gives CDR1 LGHNA, CDR2 YNFKEQ. This CDR3 is CASSQEQASSEQFF. The CDR3 bases are TGTGCCAGCAGCCAAGAGCAGGCCTCTAGTGAGCAGTTCTTC.

The gene calls are TRBV11-2 and TRBJ2-7; D is tentatively TRBD1 or TRBD2 (5 bases each). The CDR3 contains 13 residues. Germline CDR1 SGHAT, CDR2 FQNNGV. Trimming left V 8 bases short and J 9 bases short, with 20 bases between. CDR3 DNA sequence: TGTGCCAGCTCCCCCGGGGCAGGCCTTGGGCAGTACTTC. This translates into CASSPGAGLGQYF. Full variable domain (rest looked up from reference TRBV11-2 and TRBJ2-7): EAGVAQSPRYKIIEKRQSVAFWCNPISGHATLYWYQQILGQGPKLLIQFQNNGVVDDSQLPKDRFSAERLKGVDSTLKIQPAKLEDSAVYLCASSPGAGLGQYFGPGTRLTVT.

This chain uses TRBV6-1 with TRBJ2-4, with TRBD1 matching 8 bases. Germline V CDR1 and CDR2: MNHNS, SASEGT. The CDR3 extends over 14 amino acids. The trim removed 7 bases at V and 8 bases at J, leaving 10 bases unmatched. The CDR3 nucleotides read TGTGCCAGCACGGTTAACAGGGGGATAGACATTCAGTACTTC. Its translation: CASTVNRGIDIQYF.

A few counts support this clonotype. The V gene is TRBV7-9, the J gene TRBJ2-2; possibly TRBD1 or TRBD2 for D (5 bases each). The CDR3 has 16 amino acids. CDR1 is SEHNR, CDR2 FQNEAQ, per germline (reference sequence). Trimming removed 2 bases from V and 1 base from J, with 11 bases in between. The CDR3 spells CASSLQGGLNTGELFF. The CDR3 coding sequence is TGTGCCAGCAGCTTACAGGGCGGGTTGAACACCGGGGAGCTGTTTTTT.

This clonotype was counted many times. CDR3 residues: CASSPGQVRAGELFF. CDR3 nucleotide sequence: TGTGCCAGCAGCCCCGGGCAGGTTAGGGCCGGGGAGCTGTTTTTT. The chain is built from TRBV7-3 and TRBJ2-2, with D unclear. The germline CDR1 and CDR2 sequences are SGHTA and FQGTGA. CDR3 length: 15 residues. Trimming took 5 bases from V and 6 from J, leaving 16 bases between them.

This clonotype was seen repeatedly, ten times or more. The chain recombines TRBV2 with TRBJ1-1, with D unresolved. This CDR3 is 13 amino acids long. The germline CDR1 and CDR2 sequences are SNHLY and FYNNEI. The V end lost 3 bases, the J end lost 5 bases, and 10 bases lay between the germline ends. The CDR3 nucleotides are TGTGCCAGCAGTGACCGGGGTCGGACTGAAGCTTTCTTT. Its protein product is CASSDRGRTEAFF. Full variable domain (outside the CDR3, taken from reference TRBV2 and TRBJ1-1): EPEVTQTPSHQVTQMGQEVILRCVPISNHLYFYWYRQILGQKVEFLVSFYNNEISEKSEIFDDQFSVERPDGSNFTLKIRSTKLEDSAMYFCASSDRGRTEAFFGQGTRLTVV.

This clonotype was seen a handful of times. This rearrangement joins TRBV6-2 or TRBV6-3 to TRBJ1-2; D call uncertain. Germline V gives CDR1 MNHEY, CDR2 SVGEGT. V was pared by 2 bases and J by 2 bases, with 15 bases between. The CDR3 is made up of 16 amino acids. CDR3 amino acids: CASSYVAPEANYGYTF. The CDR3 bases are TGTGCCAGCAGTTACGTGGCCCCAGAGGCAAACTATGGCTACACCTTC.

This clonotype was counted ten times or more. This rearrangement joins TRBV4-3 to TRBJ2-3; the match to TRBD2 covers 8 bases. The J segment lost 0 bases and the V segment lost 0 bases, leaving 2 bases of the junction unmatched. The V gene's germline CDR1 is LGHNA and CDR2 YSLEER. The CDR3 covers 16 residues. CDR3 protein: CASSQDRLASTDTQYF. DNA of the CDR3: TGCGCCAGCAGCCAAGATCGACTAGCGAGCACAGATACGCAGTATTTT.

The sample holds many counts of this clonotype. The V gene is TRBV5-1, the J gene TRBJ1-4; D call uncertain. The CDR3 sequence is 15 residues long. V shed 0 bases and J shed 2 bases, with 8 bases lying between them. Germline CDR1 reads SGHRS; CDR2 reads YFSETQ. Written as DNA, the CDR3 is TGCGCCAGCAGCTTGGGGAAGCCGACTAATGAAAAACTGTTTTTT. Its translation is CASSLGKPTNEKLFF.